Listed below are T cell receptor beta chains from one sample, sequenced in a study of blood T cell repertoires in COVID-19. Only in-frame clones appear in the TCRdb table, and some are missing; sequencing was by immunoSEQ multiplex PCR. This table holds approximately 260,000 clones, around 85% found once. The sequenced sample was peripheral blood. The source is a woman between 65 and 79 years old with acute or convalescent COVID-19. Both conserved end residues are part of each CDR3. The D gene is left open where the match is weak. Only some rows state a clone size, as once, few, many or a class for expanded clones.

v_gene	abundance	len	j_gene	d_gene	CDR3nt	CDR3aa
TRBV3-1/TRBV3-2	once	16	TRBJ1-5	-	TGTGCCAGCAGCCAAGATAGAGGGACACCGAATCAGCCCCAGCATTTT	CASSQDRGTPNQPQHF
TRBV15	-	13	TRBJ1-6	-	TGTGCCACCAGCAGAGCCTCGGGGTCACCCCTCCACTTT	CATSRASGSPLHF
TRBV12-5	-	16	TRBJ2-5	TRBD2	TGTGCTAGTGGTTTTCGACTAGCGGGGGGGCAAGAGACCCAGTACTTC	CASGFRLAGGQETQYF
TRBV23-1	-	14	TRBJ2-3	TRBD1	TGCGCCAGCAGTCGACAGGGGACCACAGATACGCAGTATTTT	CASSRQGTTDTQYF
TRBV2	-	15	TRBJ2-3	TRBD1	TGTGCCAGCAGTGCACAGGGGTCGGGCACAGATACGCAGTATTTT	CASSAQGSGTDTQYF
TRBV5-1	-	14	TRBJ1-1	TRBD1	TGCGCCAGCAGCTTGGGGGACAGGGTTACTGAAGCTTTCTTT	CASSLGDRVTEAFF
TRBV19	-	15	TRBJ1-2	-	TGTGCCAGTAGTGGTCAAGGGGTTAAGGGCTATGGCTACACCTTC	CASSGQGVKGYGYTF
TRBV7-2	-	14	TRBJ2-3	TRBD2	TGTGCCAGCAGCTTCGGACTAGCTGTAGATACGCAGTATTTT	CASSFGLAVDTQYF
TRBV15	-	14	TRBJ1-3	-	TGTGCCACCAGCAGGGGCAGCTCTGGAAACACCATATATTTT	CATSRGSSGNTIYF
TRBV5-1	-	15	TRBJ2-3	TRBD2	TGCGCCAGCAGCCACGGGACTAGCGGTACAGATACGCAGTATTTT	CASSHGTSGTDTQYF
TRBV7-9	-	16	TRBJ1-1	-	TGTGCCAGCAGCCCGGGTCGGGGTTGGAAGGACACTGAAGCTTTCTTT	CASSPGRGWKDTEAFF
TRBV4-2	-	19	TRBJ1-1	-	TGTGCCAGCAGCCAAGAGCGACAGCTTCGGTACGTTGGGAACACTGAAGCTTTCTTT	CASSQERQLRYVGNTEAFF
TRBV5-1	-	15	TRBJ2-7	TRBD2	TGCGCCAGCAGCAGGGGAGGTAGCGGGCGTTACGAGCAGTACTTC	CASSRGGSGRYEQYF
TRBV2	-	15	TRBJ1-2	-	TGTGCCAGCAGTGCGGGAAGGGAAGGATCCTATGGCTACACCTTC	CASSAGREGSYGYTF
TRBV7-9	-	16	TRBJ1-3	TRBD1	TGTGCCAGCAGCTTATGGAGGGACAGGGGGCGTAACACCATATATTTT	CASSLWRDRGRNTIYF
TRBV19	-	14	TRBJ2-3	TRBD2	TGTGCCAGTATGGCTAGCGGGGGGTCAAATACGCAGTATTTT	CASMASGGSNTQYF